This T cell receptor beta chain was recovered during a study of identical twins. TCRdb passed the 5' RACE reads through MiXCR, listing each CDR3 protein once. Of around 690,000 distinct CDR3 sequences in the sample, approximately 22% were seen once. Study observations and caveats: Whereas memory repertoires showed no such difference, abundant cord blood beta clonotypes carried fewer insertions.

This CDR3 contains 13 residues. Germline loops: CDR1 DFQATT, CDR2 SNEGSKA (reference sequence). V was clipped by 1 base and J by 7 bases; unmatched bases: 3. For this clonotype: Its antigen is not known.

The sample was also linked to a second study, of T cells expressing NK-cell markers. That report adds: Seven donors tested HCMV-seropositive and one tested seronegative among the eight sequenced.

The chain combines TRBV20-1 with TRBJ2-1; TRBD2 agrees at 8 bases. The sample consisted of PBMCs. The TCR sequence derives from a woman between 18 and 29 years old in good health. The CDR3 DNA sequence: TGCAGTGCTAGAGGCCCTAGCGGGAATGAGCAGTTCTTC. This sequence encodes CSARGPSGNEQFF.